What follows are 15 T cell receptor beta chains derived from one specimen sequenced in a study of cytomegalovirus exposure and HLA in healthy donors. The PCR made use of 60 Vbeta and 13 Jbeta primers. Data came from immunoSEQ multiplex PCR; TCRdb stores just in-frame clones and leaves some out. Of around 130,000 clones listed, roughly 79% are singletons. The sequencing input was PBMCs. The receptor set was obtained from a woman between 50 and 59 years old in good health and CMV-seronegative.

This clone was found a few times. This sequence joins TRBV28 and TRBJ1-5; 8 nucleotides align to TRBD1. Unmatched junction bases numbered 5, after V lost 5 bases and J lost 2 bases. Germline lookup yields CDR1 MDHEN and CDR2 SYDVKM. CDR3 length equals 15 residues. Here the CDR3 reads CASSPDRGGNQPQHF. CDR3 nucleotides: TGTGCCAGCAGTCCCGACAGGGGTGGCAATCAGCCCCAGCATTTT.

The rearrangement joins TRBV7-9 to TRBJ2-2; D is undetermined. CDR1 is SEHNR, CDR2 FQNEAQ, per germline (reference sequence). V was cut by 2 bases and J by 12 bases, with 13 bases left in between. CDR3 length equals 13 residues. The CDR3 coding sequence is TGTGCCAGCAGCTTAAGGCCGATGGAGAAGCTGTTTTTT. It is translated as CASSLRPMEKLFF.

The genes are TRBV14 and TRBJ2-1; TRBD2 is a possible D gene (5 bases). The germline gives CDR1 SGHDN, CDR2 FVKESK. Deletions cut 2 bases from V and 2 bases from J, with 13 bases between. This CDR3 is 16 amino acids long. The CDR3, as DNA: TGTGCCAGCAGCCAACCCCAGCGGTCCCCCTACAATGAGCAGTTCTTC. This gives the protein CASSQPQRSPYNEQFF.

This clone has only a few counts. V gene TRBV6-1 combines with J gene TRBJ1-5; 7 nucleotides match TRBD1. The V and J ends lost 7 bases and 2 bases, in that order; junction bases with no gene match: 2. Germline loops: CDR1 MNHNS, CDR2 SASEGT. This CDR3 has 13 residues. The CDR3 region is CASNGQGNQPQHF. DNA of the CDR3: TGTGCCAGCAACGGACAGGGCAATCAGCCCCAGCATTTT.

This sequence joins TRBV2 and TRBJ2-7, with 9 bases identical to TRBD2. With V trimmed by 2 bases and J by 8 bases, 10 bases remained unmatched. The CDR3 extends over 15 amino acids. CDR1 is SNHLY and CDR2 is FYNNEI in the germline V gene. The CDR3 here is CASSEWAGGILKQYF. The CDR3 region has the DNA TGTGCCAGCAGTGAATGGGCGGGGGGGATCTTAAAGCAGTACTTC.

V and J are TRBV30 and TRBJ2-2, with TRBD1 as a possible D gene (5 bases). Trimming took 3 bases from V and 15 from J, leaving 14 bases between them. The CDR3 spans 11 residues. The germline V gene has CDR1 GTSNPN and CDR2 SVGIG (reference sequence). In nucleotides, the CDR3 is TGTGCCTGGAGGACCACCCTAGGGGTGTTTTTT. As protein: CAWRTTLGVFF.

A few counts support this clone. This chain joins TRBV27 and TRBJ2-7, with D perhaps TRBD2 (6 bases). The V gene's germline CDR1 is MNHEY and CDR2 SMNVEV (reference sequence). V lost 5 bases and J lost 1, with 12 bases in between. CDR3 size: 14 residues. DNA for the CDR3: TGTGCCAGCAGTCAATTTAGCGGATCCTACGAGCAGTACTTC. Its protein is CASSQFSGSYEQYF.

Only one count was recorded for this clone. CDR3 protein: CASSQDPSDEQFF. The DNA for the CDR3 is TGCGCCAGCAGCCAAGATCCTAGCGATGAGCAGTTCTTC. V is TRBV4-3 and J is TRBJ2-1, with D possibly being TRBD2 (6 bases). Deletions cut 0 bases from V and 8 bases from J, with 8 bases between. Germline CDR1 reads LGHNA; CDR2 reads YSLEER. The CDR3 sequence is 13 residues long.

This clone appeared once. V gene TRBV27 combines with J gene TRBJ2-1; D is perhaps TRBD2 (6 bases). Germline CDR1 and CDR2: MNHEY and SMNVEV (reference sequence). The CDR3 covers 12 residues. Trimming stripped 4 bases from V and 10 bases from J, with 11 bases between. For the CDR3, the DNA is TGTGCCAGCAGTTCCCTAGCGAAAGAGCAGTTCTTC. This codes for CASSSLAKEQFF.

This clone was found a few times. Distinct nucleotide sequences in the sample also encode this CDR3. The V and J genes are TRBV27 and TRBJ1-1; 11 nucleotides agree with TRBD1. The germline gives CDR1 MNHEY, CDR2 SMNVEV (reference sequence). The length of the CDR3 is 14 residues. The V gene end was trimmed by 2 bases and the J gene end by 4 bases; junction bases not matched to a gene: 0. The CDR3 DNA sequence: TGTGCCAGCAGTTTAGGGACAGGGGGCACTGAAGCTTTCTTT. It encodes CASSLGTGGTEAFF.

This clone was observed a single time. V usage is TRBV4-1 and J usage is TRBJ2-2; TRBD2 aligns across 8 bases. V gave up 1 base and J gave up 2 bases; unmatched junction bases: 6. Germline V gene data show CDR1 as MGHRA and CDR2 as YSYEKL. The CDR3 loop spans 17 amino acids. CDR3: CASSQGFSGINTGELFF. The DNA of the CDR3 is TGCGCCAGCAGCCAAGGATTTAGCGGGATAAACACCGGGGAGCTGTTTTTT.

This clone was detected only a few times. This chain connects TRBV7-3 to TRBJ1-1; D is possibly TRBD1 (5 bases). Trimming removed 7 bases from V and 1 base from J, with 19 bases in between. There are 16 residues in the CDR3. The germline gives CDR1 SGHTA, CDR2 FQGTGA. The DNA of the CDR3 is TGTGCCAGCACACCGTATAGGGGAAGAGGGAACACTGAAGCTTTCTTT. Translating gives CASTPYRGRGNTEAFF.

On this clone itself: A read error may account for a junction end that differs from germline. The chain carries TRBV7-8 and TRBJ1-5; maybe TRBD1 (6 bases). The germline gives CDR1 SGHVS, CDR2 FQNEAQ. This CDR3 spans 15 amino acids. CDR3 protein: CASSLGSGVNQPQNF. DNA for the CDR3: TGTGCCAGCAGCTTGGGGTCAGGGGTCAATCAGCCCCAGAATTTT.

This clone was seen a single time. The chain has TRBV29-1 and TRBJ2-5; 8 bases map to TRBD2. This CDR3 spans 14 amino acids. Germline V lookup: CDR1 SQVTM, CDR2 ANQGSEA. Trimming at V came to 3 bases and at J to 3 bases, leaving 6 bases not matched to a gene. CDR3 nucleotide sequence: TGCAGCGTTGAGTCAGCGGGAGTGGAAGAGACCCAGTACTTC. Amino acid sequence: CSVESAGVEETQYF.

CDR3 protein: CAWAVDRGNQPQHF. CDR3 coding DNA: TGTGCCTGGGCCGTCGACAGGGGAAATCAGCCCCAGCATTTT. The chain uses TRBV30 and TRBJ1-5; TRBD1 aligns across 8 bases. Germline V CDR1 and CDR2: GTSNPN, SVGIG (reference sequence). This CDR3 spans 14 amino acids. V lost 5 bases, J lost 4 bases, and 7 bases stayed unmatched.